The present entry profiles one T cell receptor (beta chain) with its context. The target antigen is unknown. This sample stems from a study of cytomegalovirus exposure and HLA in healthy donors. Overall study findings and caveats: The classifier was said to identify cytomegalovirus status with high specificity and sensitivity.

Sequencing was performed with immunoSEQ multiplex PCR; in TCRdb, only in-frame clones are kept and a portion is missing. The repertoire holds 150,000 to 200,000 clones, with approximately 80% as singletons. The specimen was PBMCs. This clonotype was sampled from a man between 18 and 29 years old in good health and CMV-seropositive.

CDR3 region: CASSARGEGETQYF. The CDR3 DNA reads TGTGCCAGCAGCGCCAGGGGAGAAGGGGAGACCCAGTACTTC. The rearrangement joins TRBV9 to TRBJ2-5, with D possibly being TRBD1 (6 bases). Between the trimmed V and J ends, which lost 3 bases and 5 bases, there was a span of 14 bases. This CDR3 is 14 amino acids long. Germline V lookup: CDR1 SGDLS, CDR2 YYNGEE. Looking up the rest from reference TRBV9 and TRBJ2-5 gives the full variable domain: DSGVTQTPKHLITATGQRVTLRCSPRSGDLSVYWYQQSLDQGLQFLIQYYNGEERAKGNILERFSAQQFPDLHSELNLSSLELGDSALYFCASSARGEGETQYFGPGTRLLVL.